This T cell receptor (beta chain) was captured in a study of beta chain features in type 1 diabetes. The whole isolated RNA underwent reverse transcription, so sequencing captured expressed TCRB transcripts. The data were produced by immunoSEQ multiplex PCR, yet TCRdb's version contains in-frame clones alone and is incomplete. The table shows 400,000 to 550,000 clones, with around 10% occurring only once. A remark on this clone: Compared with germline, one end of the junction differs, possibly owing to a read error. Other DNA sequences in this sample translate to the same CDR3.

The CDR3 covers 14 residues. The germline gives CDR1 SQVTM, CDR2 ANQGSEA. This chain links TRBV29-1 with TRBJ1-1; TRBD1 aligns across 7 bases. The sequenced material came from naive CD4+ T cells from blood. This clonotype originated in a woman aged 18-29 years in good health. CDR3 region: CSATPGQKNTEAFF. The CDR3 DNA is TGCAGCGCAACCCCGGGACAGAAGAACACTGAAGCGTTCTTT.